This T cell receptor beta chain comes out of a study of cytotoxic CD8 clonotypes in ibrutinib-treated CLL. Whole-study context: For this cohort, patients were about a dozen relapsed/refractory and about 16 treatment-naive, while some 18 were IGHV unmutated. Average yields of about 260,000 productive templates and 80,000 to 95,000 productive rearrangements characterized the samples.

Deep sequencing aimed at 1 in 200,000 to 1 in 1 million T cells' resolution. Measured with immunoSEQ multiplex PCR; TCRdb has only the in-frame clones, and not every one. Counted here are 55,000 to 60,000 clones, roughly 54% occurring once; the ten biggest clones make up approximately 24%. Germline V gene sequence: CDR1 SGHNT, CDR2 YYREEE (reference sequence). The V gene end was trimmed by 0 bases and the J gene end by 4 bases; junction bases not matched to a gene: 10. The CDR3 consists of 17 residues. Whole-study findings and limits: Higher circulating CD8+ T-cell counts strongly accompanied higher baseline clonality, above age-matched healthy donors.

Note on this clone: Its antigen is unidentified.

The starting material was PBMCs, obtained at disease progression, from a patient treated with ibrutinib. This chain links TRBV5-4 with TRBJ2-3; 8 nucleotides line up with TRBD2. The origin of this receptor is a human donor with chronic lymphocytic leukemia. CDR3 sequence reads: CASSLARSGDRSDTQYF. In nucleotides, the CDR3 is TGTGCCAGCAGCTTGGCGCGTAGCGGGGATCGATCAGATACGCAGTATTTT. Combining the CDR3 with reference TRBV5-4 and TRBJ2-3 gives the whole variable domain ETGVTQSPTHLIKTRGQQVTLRCSSQSGHNTVSWYQQALGQGPQFIFQYYREEENGRGNFPPRFSGLQFPNYSSELNVNALELDDSALYLCASSLARSGDRSDTQYFGPGTRLTVL.